Listed below are T cell receptor beta chains from one sample, sequenced in a study of CD8+CD57+ T cells in acquired aplastic anemia. TCRdb re-analysed the reads in MiXCR, keeping a single row per CDR3 protein. The sample records fewer than 250,000 distinct CDR3 sequences, around 50% being singletons. The sequencing input was sorted CD4+, CD8+, or CD8+CD57+ T cells (not recorded which) from PBMCs. All receptors derive from a human donor in good health, serving as a control. Each CDR3 is given with its conserved first and last residue.

J,V,CDR3
TRBJ1-3,TRBV9,CASSESGRLSGNTIYF
TRBJ1-4,TRBV18,CASSPSQGVREKLFF
TRBJ1-1,TRBV6-5,CASSPDRPIGGTEAFF
TRBJ2-1,TRBV30,CAWRGGDSYNEQFF
.,TRBV7-2,CASSFSGGVRYEQYF
TRBJ2-2,TRBV25-1,CASSQGGSGRPNTGELFF
TRBJ1-6,TRBV6-4,CASSQNSPLHF
TRBJ2-7,TRBV29-1,CSVLMRTYEQYF
TRBJ2-4,TRBV7-3,CASSPDGIAKNIQYF
TRBJ2-2,TRBV24-1,CATSNFSPGQGKNTGELFF
TRBJ2-7,TRBV10-2,CASSPPAQERGEQYF
TRBJ1-1,TRBV7-6,CASSLTGEEAFF
TRBJ2-7,TRBV7-2,CASSLQRGEQYF
TRBJ1-2,TRBV29-1,CSGGTGELGYGYTF
TRBJ1-3,TRBV10-3,CAINPYGQGDYGYTIYF
TRBJ2-2,TRBV7-2,CASSLRQSNTGELFF
TRBJ2-7,TRBV2,CASSRQGQNEQYF
TRBJ2-5,TRBV6-5,CASSFRGFQETQYF
TRBJ2-3,TRBV24-1,CATSEPRGTDTQYF
TRBJ2-7,TRBV20-1,CSARVQGFHEQYF